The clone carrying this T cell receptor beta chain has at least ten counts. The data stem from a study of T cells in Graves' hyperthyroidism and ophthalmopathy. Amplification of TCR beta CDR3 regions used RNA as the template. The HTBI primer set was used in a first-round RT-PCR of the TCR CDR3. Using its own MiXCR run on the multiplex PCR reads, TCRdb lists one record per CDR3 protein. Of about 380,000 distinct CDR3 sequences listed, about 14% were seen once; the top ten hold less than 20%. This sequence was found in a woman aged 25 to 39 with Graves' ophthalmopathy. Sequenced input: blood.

CDR3 DNA sequence: TGTGCCAGCAGTTTACGGGGGACAGGAGACCAGCCCCAGCATTTT. It encodes CASSLRGTGDQPQHF. J is TRBJ1-5 and V is TRBV28; TRBD1 matches 8 bases. The length of the CDR3 is 15 residues. J gave up 7 bases and V 2 bases, and 7 bases lay outside the gene matches. In germline, CDR1 is MDHEN, CDR2 SYDVKM.